The 14 T cell receptor beta chains given below trace back to one sample, sequenced in a study of blood T cell repertoires in COVID-19. Profiled with immunoSEQ multiplex PCR; TCRdb holds only in-frame clones, not every one. The sample holds 100,000 to 150,000 clones, about 93% seen once. The material sequenced was peripheral blood. All receptors derive from a man between 50 and 59 years old with COVID-19, enrolled during active disease.

This chain connects TRBV3-1 (or the pseudogene TRBV3-2) to TRBJ2-1, with D unclear. Germline V gene lookup returns CDR1 LGHDT and CDR2 YNNKEL (reference sequence). V was cut by 3 bases and J by 8 bases, with 8 bases left in between. CDR3 length equals 12 residues. The CDR3 protein is CASSQTDYEQFF. CDR3 in DNA: TGTGCCAGCAGCCAGACCGACTATGAGCAGTTCTTC.

J is TRBJ2-1 and V is TRBV30, with 8 bases identical to TRBD1. The CDR3 covers 14 residues. CDR1 is GTSNPN, CDR2 SVGIG, per germline (reference sequence). The V gene end was trimmed by 0 bases and the J gene end by 12 bases; junction bases not matched to a gene: 10. For the CDR3, the DNA is TGTGCCTGGAGTGTAGGTGGACAGGGTCGGTGGCAGTTCTTC. Its protein is CAWSVGGQGRWQFF.

This clone was recorded once. This chain connects TRBV10-3 to TRBJ2-5; 11 bases line up with TRBD2. The V gene end was trimmed by 5 bases and the J gene end by 2 bases; junction bases not matched to a gene: 7. Germline CDR1 and CDR2: ENHRY and SYGVKD. The CDR3 has 16 residues. For the CDR3, the DNA is TGTGCCATCAGTCGCCCCTTAGCGGGAGGGCAAGAGACCCAGTACTTC. Protein product: CAISRPLAGGQETQYF.

For the CDR3, the DNA is TGTGCCAGCAGTTACTCAGGGGTGTCTAGGGCAGATACGCAGTATTTT. It is translated as CASSYSGVSRADTQYF. This chain connects TRBV6-6 to TRBJ2-3, with a weak D call TRBD1 (5 bases). CDR1 is MNHNY, CDR2 SVGAGI, per germline (reference sequence). The CDR3 contains 16 residues. V dropped 0 bases and J dropped 4 bases, with 14 bases sitting between them.

This chain joins TRBV24-1 and TRBJ2-1; possible D gene TRBD2, 6 bases. Trimming cost V 7 bases and J 3 bases, with 12 bases left between them. The germline V gene encodes CDR1 KGHDR and CDR2 SFDVKD. This CDR3 has 14 amino acids. The CDR3 loop is CATRGGKDYNEQFF. CDR3 coding DNA: TGTGCCACCAGGGGGGGAAAAGACTACAATGAGCAGTTCTTC.

This chain links TRBV19 with TRBJ1-4; D unclear. Between the trimmed V and J ends, which lost 10 bases and 7 bases, there was a span of 16 bases. The CDR3 contains 13 residues. From germline, CDR1 is LNHDA and CDR2 SQIVND (reference sequence). CDR3 bases: TGTGCCACCTCCCGGGGATCGGGTGAAAAACTGTTTTTT. As protein: CATSRGSGEKLFF.

The gene calls are TRBV11-2 and TRBJ1-2; D not certain. The CDR3 covers 17 residues. Trimming cost V 3 bases and J 0 bases, with 17 bases left between them. The V gene's germline CDR1 is SGHAT and CDR2 FQNNGV. The CDR3, as DNA: TGTGCCAGCAGCTTTTTTCTGCGGTCCTCCACTAACTATGGCTACACCTTC. This sequence encodes CASSFFLRSSTNYGYTF.

The table lists this clone with a count of one. The chain links TRBV7-9 to TRBJ1-1, with 9 bases that match TRBD1. This CDR3 has 14 amino acids. CDR1 and CDR2 from the germline V gene are SEHNR and FQNEAQ (reference sequence). The V and J ends lost 5 bases and 5 bases, in that order; junction bases with no gene match: 6. CDR3 bases: TGTGCCAGCAGCGTTACAGGGGGCGAGACTGAAGCTTTCTTT. This gives the protein CASSVTGGETEAFF.

CDR3 amino acids: CASSLQGATGANVLTF. For the CDR3, the DNA is TGTGCCAGCAGCCTCCAGGGGGCAACCGGGGCCAACGTCCTGACTTTC. The V gene is TRBV5-5, the J gene TRBJ2-6; 8 bases map to TRBD1. The CDR3 totals 16 residues. From germline, CDR1 is SGHKS and CDR2 YYEKEE (reference sequence). The J segment lost 4 bases and the V segment lost 4 bases, leaving 7 bases of the junction unmatched.

The rearrangement joins TRBV12-3 or TRBV12-4 to TRBJ2-5; D is possibly TRBD2 (5 bases). The length of the CDR3 is 13 residues. The V gene lost 1 base and the J gene lost 5 bases, with 8 bases spanning the gap. DNA of the CDR3: TGTGCCAGCAGTTTAGGAGGGTACGAGACCCAGTACTTC. Translated: CASSLGGYETQYF.

This rearrangement joins TRBV5-1 to TRBJ1-1; no definite D call. The CDR3 sequence is 13 residues long. The germline V gene has CDR1 SGHRS and CDR2 YFSETQ. V lost 0 bases and J 3 bases, leaving 6 bases between the germline ends. CDR3 sequence: CASSLVVDTEAFF. The CDR3 region has the DNA TGCGCCAGCAGCTTGGTAGTCGACACTGAAGCTTTCTTT.

V gene TRBV3-1 (or the pseudogene TRBV3-2) combines with J gene TRBJ2-1; D is possibly TRBD1 (6 bases). Trimming left V 3 bases short and J 9 bases short, with 6 bases between. The CDR3 is made up of 11 amino acids. CDR1 LGHDT and CDR2 YNNKEL come from the germline V gene (reference sequence). In nucleotides, the CDR3 is TGTGCCAGCAGCCACAGGGGTGAGCAGTTCTTC. It translates to CASSHRGEQFF.

The chain links TRBV5-6 to TRBJ1-5; D is undetermined. This CDR3 is built from 16 residues. Germline V gene lookup returns CDR1 SGHDT and CDR2 YYEEEE. V gave up 0 bases and J gave up 2 bases, with 12 bases separating them. The CDR3 spells CASSLAPGVGNQPQHF. As DNA, the CDR3 is TGTGCCAGCAGCTTGGCCCCGGGTGTGGGCAATCAGCCCCAGCATTTT. The full variable domain, in which reference TRBV5-6 and TRBJ1-5 provide the parts outside the CDR3, is DAGVTQSPTHLIKTRGQQVTLRCSPKSGHDTVSWYQQALGQGPQFIFQYYEEEERQRGNFPDRFSGHQFPNYSSELNVNALLLGDSALYLCASSLAPGVGNQPQHFGDGTRLSIL.

The rearrangement joins TRBV2 to TRBJ2-2, with 11 bases identical to TRBD1. The germline gives CDR1 SNHLY, CDR2 FYNNEI. The CDR3 is 14 amino acids. J was trimmed by 6 bases and V by 6 bases; bases with no gene match: 3. The DNA for the CDR3 is TGTGCCAGCAGAGTGGGACAGGGGGCCGGGGAGCTGTTTTTT. Encoded protein: CASRVGQGAGELFF.